This T cell receptor beta chain was sequenced for a study of T cell repertoires in cytomegalovirus infection. Study-level results: Clonotype analysis showed dominance of the ex vivo response by HLA-C-restricted CMV-specific TCR beta clonotypes.

In its sample, this clonotype was seen many times. Its antigen is not known. MiXCR was run by TCRdb on the reads, yielding one entry per CDR3 protein. The sample contains about 330,000 distinct CDR3 sequences, more than 8% of which appear only once. V lost 7 bases and J 3 bases, leaving 15 bases between the germline ends. CDR3 length: 14 residues. Per the germline V gene, CDR1 is LNHDA and CDR2 is SQIVND (reference sequence). The sequencing input was PBMCs. The chain has TRBV19 and TRBJ1-2; D unclear. The clonotype originates from a human donor in good health (CMV status not recorded). Some clones in this sample may be carry-over from other donors' samples. CDR3: CASISVAGHYGYTF. CDR3 DNA: TGTGCCAGTATTTCGGTTGCCGGGCACTATGGCTACACCTTC.